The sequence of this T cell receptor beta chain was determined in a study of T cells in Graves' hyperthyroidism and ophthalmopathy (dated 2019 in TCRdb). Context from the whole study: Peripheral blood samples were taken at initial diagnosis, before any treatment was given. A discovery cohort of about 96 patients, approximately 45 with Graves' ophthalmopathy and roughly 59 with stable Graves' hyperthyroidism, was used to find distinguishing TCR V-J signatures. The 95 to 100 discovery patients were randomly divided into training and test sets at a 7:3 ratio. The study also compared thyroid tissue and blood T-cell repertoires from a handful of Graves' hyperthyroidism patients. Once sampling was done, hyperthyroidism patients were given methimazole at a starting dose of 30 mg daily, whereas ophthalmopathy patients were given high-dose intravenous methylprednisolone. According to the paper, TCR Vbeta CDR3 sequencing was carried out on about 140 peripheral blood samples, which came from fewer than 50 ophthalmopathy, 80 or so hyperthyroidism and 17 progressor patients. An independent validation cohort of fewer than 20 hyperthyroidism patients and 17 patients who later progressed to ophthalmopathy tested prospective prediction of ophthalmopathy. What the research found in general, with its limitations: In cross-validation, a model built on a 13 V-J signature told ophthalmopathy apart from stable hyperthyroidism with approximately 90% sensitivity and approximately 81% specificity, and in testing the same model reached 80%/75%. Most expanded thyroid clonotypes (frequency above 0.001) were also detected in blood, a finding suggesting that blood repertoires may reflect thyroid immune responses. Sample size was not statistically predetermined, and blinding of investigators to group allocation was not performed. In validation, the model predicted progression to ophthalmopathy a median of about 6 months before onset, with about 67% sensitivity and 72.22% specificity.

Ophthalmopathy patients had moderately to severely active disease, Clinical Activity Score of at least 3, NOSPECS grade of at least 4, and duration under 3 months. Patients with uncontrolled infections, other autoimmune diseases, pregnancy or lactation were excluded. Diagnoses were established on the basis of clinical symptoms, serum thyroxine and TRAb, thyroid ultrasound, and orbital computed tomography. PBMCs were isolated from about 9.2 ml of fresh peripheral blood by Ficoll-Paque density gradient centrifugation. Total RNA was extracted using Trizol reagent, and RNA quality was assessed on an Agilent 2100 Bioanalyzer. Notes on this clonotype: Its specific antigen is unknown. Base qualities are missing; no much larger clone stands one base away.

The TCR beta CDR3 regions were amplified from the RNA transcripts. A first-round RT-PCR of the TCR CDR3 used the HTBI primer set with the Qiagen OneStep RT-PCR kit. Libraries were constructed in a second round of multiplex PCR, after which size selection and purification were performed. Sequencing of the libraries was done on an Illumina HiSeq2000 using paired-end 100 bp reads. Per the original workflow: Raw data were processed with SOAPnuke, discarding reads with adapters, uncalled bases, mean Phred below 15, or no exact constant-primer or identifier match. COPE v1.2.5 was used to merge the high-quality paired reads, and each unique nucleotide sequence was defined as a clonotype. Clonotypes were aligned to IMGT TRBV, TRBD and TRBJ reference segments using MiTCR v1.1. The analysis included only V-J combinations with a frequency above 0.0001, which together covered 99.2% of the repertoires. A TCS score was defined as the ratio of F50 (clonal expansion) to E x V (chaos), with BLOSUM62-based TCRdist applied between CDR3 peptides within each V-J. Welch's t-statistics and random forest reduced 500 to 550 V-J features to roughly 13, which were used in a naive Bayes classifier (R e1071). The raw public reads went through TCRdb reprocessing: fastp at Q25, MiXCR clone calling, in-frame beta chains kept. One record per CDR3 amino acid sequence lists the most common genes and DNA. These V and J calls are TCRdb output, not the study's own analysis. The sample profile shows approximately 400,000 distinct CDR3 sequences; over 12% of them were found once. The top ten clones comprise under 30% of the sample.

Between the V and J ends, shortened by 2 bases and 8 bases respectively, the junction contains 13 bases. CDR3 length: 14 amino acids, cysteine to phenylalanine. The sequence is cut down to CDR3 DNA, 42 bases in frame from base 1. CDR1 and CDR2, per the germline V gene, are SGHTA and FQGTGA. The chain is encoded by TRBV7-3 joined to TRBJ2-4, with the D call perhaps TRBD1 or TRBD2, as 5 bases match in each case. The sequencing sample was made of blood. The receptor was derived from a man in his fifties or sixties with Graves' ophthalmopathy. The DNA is TGTGCCAGCAGCTTAGGGGCTAGCCAGGACATTCAGTACTTC. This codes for CASSLGASQDIQYF.